This T cell receptor beta chain was captured by sequencing in a study of PD-L1 blockade in urothelial cancer. Study overall: Intravenous atezolizumab, 1,200 mg every 3 weeks, was begun by patients in the mid-2010s. Findings and caveats of the study: Blood TCR clonality below the median before treatment was a predictor of better survival.

This clone was seen more than once but under ten times. Its cognate antigen is unknown. Sample time point: pretreatment peripheral blood. It was locally advanced or metastatic urothelial carcinoma that patients had. V lost 7 bases and J lost 1; bases outside the gene matches: 8. CDR3 length equals 14 residues. CDR1 and CDR2 from the germline V gene are SQVTM and ANQGSEA. What went into each PCR as a spike was synthetic TCR analog templates. Produced via immunoSEQ multiplex PCR; TCRdb's table is partial and in-frame only. The sample comprises more than 50,000 clones, around 86% of which are singletons, and 2.5% to 4% rests with the top ten.

V and J are TRBV29-1 and TRBJ1-2; 8 bases are shared with TRBD1. This specimen was PBMCs, taken around atezolizumab (anti-PD-L1) treatment. This sequence originates from a man aged 70 or older with urothelial cancer. The CDR3 nucleotides read TGCAGCGCTTATACAGGGGGGATTAACTATGGCTACACCTTC. Its translation is CSAYTGGINYGYTF.